These 24 T cell receptor beta chains came from one sample sequenced in a study of CD8 T cells in Susac syndrome. An amount of RNA that ranged from roughly 0.45 to 1 ug was reverse transcribed with random hexamers. TCRdb reprocessed the immunoSEQ multiplex PCR reads with MiXCR, giving one entry per CDR3 protein. The sample consists of 160,000 or so distinct CDR3 sequences, around 96% of them appearing once. The sample was CD8+ T cells from PBMCs. The receptors stem from a human donor with multiple sclerosis.

The gene calls are TRBV27 and TRBJ2-5, with a weak D call TRBD2 (6 bases). CDR3 length: 14 residues. Germline-derived CDR1 and CDR2 are MNHEY and SMNVEV (reference sequence). V gave up 3 bases and J gave up 0 bases, with 8 bases separating them. The CDR3 DNA sequence: TGTGCCAGCAGTTTCGGGGGAAACCAAGAGACCCAGTACTTC. Protein product: CASSFGGNQETQYF.

The gene calls are TRBV29-1 and TRBJ2-3; D is ambiguous. Looked up from germline, CDR1 is SQVTM and CDR2 is ANQGSEA. CDR3 size: 11 residues. Trimming removed 4 bases at V and 4 bases at J, with 6 bases between. The CDR3 here is CSVVSSDTQYF. As DNA, the CDR3 is TGCAGCGTTGTCTCGTCAGATACGCAGTATTTT.

This chain links TRBV12-3 or TRBV12-4 with TRBJ2-1; 10 bases map to TRBD2. The CDR3 loop spans 15 amino acids. J lost 7 bases, V lost 7 bases, and 10 bases had no gene match. CDR3 in DNA: TGTGCCAGCAACCCTCTGGCTAGCGGGAGTAATGAGCAGTTCTTC. Its translation: CASNPLASGSNEQFF.

This clonotype was recorded only once. The chain combines TRBV6-6 with TRBJ2-7; D is undetermined. Trimming took 6 bases from V and 7 from J, leaving 19 bases between them. Per the germline V gene, CDR1 is MNHNY and CDR2 is SVGAGI (reference sequence). This CDR3 spans 14 amino acids. CDR3 loop: CASSPESQYEEQYF. The CDR3 coding sequence is TGTGCCAGCAGCCCGGAGAGCCAGTATGAGGAGCAGTACTTC.

In this sample, this clonotype turned up once. This chain joins TRBV4-1 and TRBJ2-1; 9 bases align to TRBD1. The CDR3 contains 15 residues. Germline V gene lookup returns CDR1 MGHRA and CDR2 YSYEKL. Unmatched junction bases numbered 7, after V lost 5 bases and J lost 5 bases. CDR3 in amino acids: CASSYRDRANNEQFF. The CDR3 coding sequence is TGCGCCAGCAGCTACCGGGACAGGGCCAACAATGAGCAGTTCTTC.

The chain couples TRBV25-1 to TRBJ1-6; maybe TRBD1 (5 bases). V was cut by 2 bases and J by 5 bases, with 10 bases left in between. CDR1 and CDR2 from the germline V gene are MGHDK and SYGVNS. This CDR3 contains 15 residues. CDR3 residues: CASSESEGDNSPLHF. Written as DNA, the CDR3 is TGTGCCAGCAGTGAAAGCGAAGGGGATAATTCACCCCTCCACTTT.

The CDR3 DNA follows: TGTGCCAGCAGCCTGGGGGTTTCACCCCTCCACTTT. As protein: CASSLGVSPLHF. The chain combines TRBV5-6 with TRBJ1-6; TRBD1 is a possible D gene (5 bases). Germline CDR1 is SGHDT and CDR2 is YYEEEE. V was cut by 4 bases and J by 9 bases, with 8 bases left in between. This CDR3 is built from 12 residues.

The chain recombines TRBV14 with TRBJ1-5; the D gene is possibly TRBD1 (5 bases). Germline CDR1 is SGHDN and CDR2 is FVKESK. The CDR3 has 15 amino acids. Trimming removed 4 bases from V and 11 bases from J, with 21 bases in between. In nucleotides, the CDR3 is TGTGCCAGCAGCCCCAAGGACGGGGACCCCTCGTCCCAGCATTTT. It encodes CASSPKDGDPSSQHF.

The V gene is TRBV28, the J gene TRBJ2-7; D perhaps matches TRBD2 (6 bases). The germline V gene encodes CDR1 MDHEN and CDR2 SYDVKM. This CDR3 is 13 amino acids long. The V gene lost 4 bases and the J gene lost 7 bases, with 14 bases spanning the gap. This CDR3 reads CASSWDWRGEQYF. The CDR3 DNA sequence: TGTGCCAGCAGTTGGGACTGGCGAGGGGAGCAGTACTTC.

The chain combines TRBV9 with TRBJ1-1; D ambiguous. Per the germline V gene, CDR1 is SGDLS and CDR2 is YYNGEE. The CDR3 is made up of 13 amino acids. The V end lost 7 bases, the J end lost 4 bases, and 14 bases lay between the germline ends. CDR3 coding DNA: TGTGCCAGCGGGTGGAGCACCTCCACTGAAGCTTTCTTT. Translated, it gives CASGWSTSTEAFF.

This clonotype was observed a single time. The V gene is TRBV5-1, the J gene TRBJ2-7; D is unclear. The CDR3 loop spans 14 amino acids. Trimming stripped 1 base from V and 0 bases from J, with 8 bases between. Germline V gene data show CDR1 as SGHRS and CDR2 as YFSETQ. The CDR3 spells CASSLKTSSYEQYF. CDR3 in DNA: TGCGCCAGCAGCTTGAAAACGAGCTCCTACGAGCAGTACTTC.

V usage is TRBV21-1 and J usage is TRBJ2-7. TRBV21-1 is given as a pseudogene. The CDR3 loop spans 13 amino acids. Here the CDR3 reads CASSKSGGYEQYF. CDR3 DNA sequence: TGTGCCAGCAGCAAATCGGGCGGCTACGAGCAGTACTTC.

The chain links TRBV20-1 to TRBJ2-7; possibly TRBD1 for D (6 bases). Germline CDR1 reads DFQATT; CDR2 reads SNEGSKA (reference sequence). The CDR3 is 14 residues long. V lost 0 bases and J lost 2, with 11 bases in between. CDR3 DNA sequence: TGCAGTGCTAGAGATCCCAGGGGCGCCTACGAGCAGTACTTC. Protein: CSARDPRGAYEQYF.

This chain joins TRBV18 and TRBJ1-1, with 7 bases fitting TRBD1. The CDR3 sequence is 14 residues long. Germline V gene data show CDR1 as KGHSH and CDR2 as LQKENI. V lost 2 bases to trimming and J lost 7 bases; unmatched junction nucleotides: 7. CDR3 nucleotide sequence: TGTGCCAGCTCACCAAGGGTTCGGGACAGTGAAGCTTTCTTT. Amino acids: CASSPRVRDSEAFF.

V and J are TRBV7-3 and TRBJ2-2, with D perhaps TRBD1 (6 bases). CDR3 length: 15 amino acids. The germline V gene encodes CDR1 SGHTA and CDR2 FQGTGA. Trimming stripped 3 bases from V and 5 bases from J, with 13 bases between. CDR3 in amino acids: CASSFSAGATGELFF. CDR3 nucleotides: TGTGCCAGCAGCTTTTCCGCAGGGGCTACCGGGGAGCTGTTTTTT.

As for this clonotype: Compared with germline, one end of the junction differs, possibly owing to a read error. This chain uses TRBV27 with TRBJ2-6; D gene ambiguous. Germline V gives CDR1 MNHEY, CDR2 SMNVEV (reference sequence). The CDR3 consists of 14 residues. CDR3 in DNA: TGTGCCAGCAGTATATCAGGAGGGGCCAACGTCCTGACTTTC. This sequence encodes CASSISGGANVLTF.

CDR3 protein: CSVEGVFNYGYTF. For the CDR3, the DNA is TGCAGCGTTGAAGGGGTATTTAACTATGGCTACACCTTC. This chain joins TRBV29-1 and TRBJ1-2; no definite D call. The CDR3 spans 13 residues. Germline V gene lookup returns CDR1 SQVTM and CDR2 ANQGSEA. The V end lost 1 base, the J end lost 1 base, and 7 bases lay between the germline ends. Complete variable domain (other parts from reference TRBV29-1 and TRBJ1-2): SAVISQKPSRDICQRGTSLTIQCQVDSQVTMMFWYRQQPGQSLTLIATANQGSEATYESGFVIDKFPISRPNLTFSTLTVSNMSPEDSSIYLCSVEGVFNYGYTFGSGTRLTVV.

V and J are TRBV28 and TRBJ2-1, with a possible D match to TRBD2 (5 bases). The germline V gene has CDR1 MDHEN and CDR2 SYDVKM. V was pared by 6 bases and J by 4 bases, with 13 bases between. The CDR3 runs 14 residues. This chain's CDR3 is CASSPPGVYNEQFF. In DNA, the CDR3 is TGTGCCAGCAGCCCGCCCGGGGTATACAATGAGCAGTTCTTC.

The J gene is TRBJ2-7, the V gene TRBV11-2; no definite D call. This CDR3 spans 14 amino acids. CDR1 and CDR2 (germline): SGHAT, FQNNGV. Deletions cut 3 bases from V and 4 bases from J, with 13 bases between. The CDR3 here is CASSLVGRIYEQYF. DNA for the CDR3: TGTGCCAGCAGCTTGGTGGGAAGGATTTACGAGCAGTACTTC.

As DNA, the CDR3 is TGTGCCAGCAGCCAAGCAGTGCGCGGTGTGAACTATGGCTACACCTTC. Translating gives CASSQAVRGVNYGYTF. The genes are TRBV3-1 and TRBJ1-2; D gene unclear. Trimming removed 1 base at V and 2 bases at J, with 14 bases between. The length of the CDR3 is 16 residues. Germline V gives CDR1 LGHDT, CDR2 YNNKEL (reference sequence).

The rearrangement uses TRBV9 and TRBJ1-2; no reliable D call. Trimming pared 3 bases from V and 7 bases from J, leaving 7 bases between. The V gene's germline CDR1 is SGDLS and CDR2 YYNGEE. The CDR3 length is 11 residues. Written as DNA, the CDR3 is TGTGCCAGCAGCGATCCTCTTGGCTACACCTTC. Its protein is CASSDPLGYTF.

V and J are TRBV27 and TRBJ2-7; D not certain. Germline assignment: CDR1 MNHEY and CDR2 SMNVEV (reference sequence). V gave up 6 bases and J gave up 7 bases, with 19 bases separating them. The CDR3 loop spans 14 amino acids. The CDR3 coding sequence is TGTGCCAGCAGCCATATAGGACGGCGACTGGAGCAGTACTTC. Translating it yields CASSHIGRRLEQYF.

The rearrangement joins TRBV20-1 to TRBJ2-1; 11 bases match TRBD2. With 6 bases clipped from V and 0 bases from J, the junction kept 10 bases outside the gene matches. Germline lookup yields CDR1 DFQATT and CDR2 SNEGSKA (reference sequence). This CDR3 contains 17 residues. This CDR3 reads CSASGTSGPISYNEQFF. The CDR3 bases are TGCAGTGCCTCCGGGACTAGCGGCCCTATCTCCTACAATGAGCAGTTCTTC.

This clonotype was detected once. The V call is TRBV30, the J call TRBJ2-5, with D unclear. V gave up 3 bases and J gave up 5 bases, with 16 bases separating them. Looked up from germline, CDR1 is GTSNPN and CDR2 is SVGIG (reference sequence). The CDR3 consists of 14 residues. Here the CDR3 reads CAWSTFGFGETQYF. CDR3 DNA sequence: TGTGCCTGGAGCACCTTTGGATTTGGGGAGACCCAGTACTTC.